Below, one T cell receptor (beta chain) is given with its context. What it binds is not known. The data were produced by immunoSEQ multiplex PCR, yet TCRdb's version contains in-frame clones alone and is incomplete. The sample has some 140,000 clones; around 84% are singletons. These data belong to a study of cytomegalovirus exposure and HLA in healthy donors. Study results and caveats: Rarity marked most TCR sequences, yet some public TCRs occurred in many donors. Altogether, 164 TCR beta chains were recorded as cytomegalovirus-associated. In the 120 or so validation repertoires, approximately 94% of cluster scores exceeded 0, per a later analysis.

The study drew the donors from its approximately 110-subject validation cohort, separate from the 666-subject first cohort. Germline-derived CDR1 and CDR2 are GTSNPN and SVGIG (reference sequence). The V end was cut by 2 bases, the J end by 1 base, with 6 bases between. The CDR3 is made up of 14 amino acids. The chain combines TRBV30 with TRBJ2-6; D unclear. This TCR was recovered from a human donor in good health. The sequencing sample was made of PBMCs. CDR3 residues: CAWSFGSGANVLTF. In DNA, the CDR3 is TGTGCCTGGAGTTTCGGTTCTGGGGCCAACGTCCTGACTTTC.